Presented here are 11 T cell receptor beta chains from one specimen sequenced in a study of T cells expressing NK-cell markers (dated by TCRdb to about 2020). Libraries were made using 5' RACE. TCRdb names Illumina HiSeq 2000 as the instrument used. After reprocessing by TCRdb, each CDR3 protein sequence is one entry, and no DNA is given. The sample's records list approximately 380,000 distinct CDR3 sequences. Roughly 5.2% of the sample goes to the ten largest clones. The sample taken for sequencing was blood T cells: a sorted CD56 or NKG2C T cell subset, CD4+ or CD8+ T cells, or bulk PBMC T cells (not recorded which). All receptors derive from a man aged 18-70 years in good health.

The chain recombines TRBV29-1 with TRBJ2-3; as DNA is missing, the TRBD1 call by TCRdb cannot be tested. Germline V gene lookup returns CDR1 SQVTM and CDR2 ANQGSEA. The CDR3 sequence is 13 residues long. CDR3 loop: CSAAITGADTQYF.

The chain carries TRBV5-1 and TRBJ2-1; TCRdb picks TRBD1, but there is no DNA to check that call. The V gene's germline CDR1 is SGHRS and CDR2 YFSETQ. This CDR3 has 15 residues. CDR3 loop: CASSLDGTGNYEQFF. Full variable domain (outside the CDR3, taken from reference TRBV5-1 and TRBJ2-1): KAGVTQTPRYLIKTRGQQVTLSCSPISGHRSVSWYQQTPGQGLQFLFEYFSETQRNKGNFPGRFSGRQFSNSRSEMNVSTLELGDSALYLCASSLDGTGNYEQFFGPGTRLTVL.

V usage is TRBV20-1 and J usage is TRBJ2-3; the TRBD2 assignment by TCRdb is unverifiable without DNA. Germline V CDR1 and CDR2: DFQATT, SNEGSKA (reference sequence). The CDR3 is 15 amino acids. The CDR3 reads CSAHPGTSPPDTQYF.

The chain has TRBV5-1 and TRBJ1-4; as DNA is missing, the TRBD1 call by TCRdb cannot be tested. CDR1 is SGHRS, CDR2 YFSETQ, per germline. The CDR3 is 13 amino acids. CDR3 in amino acids: CASRDRNNEKLFF.

The V and J genes are TRBV5-1 and TRBJ1-2. The germline gives CDR1 SGHRS, CDR2 YFSETQ. The CDR3 contains 15 residues. The CDR3 protein is CASSLDGNLRDGYTF.

The chain carries TRBV11-2 and TRBJ1-2; lacking DNA, the TRBD1 call made by TCRdb goes unchecked. The CDR3 is made up of 15 amino acids. Germline CDR1 SGHAT, CDR2 FQNNGV. The CDR3 loop is CASSLVPGQAYGYTF.

The V call is TRBV7-2, the J call TRBJ1-2; TCRdb's assignment of TRBD1 cannot be checked, as there is no DNA. The CDR3 totals 15 residues. The V gene's germline CDR1 is SGHTA and CDR2 FQGNSA. CDR3 loop: CASSTRQGAYYGYTF.

This chain uses TRBV12-3 or TRBV12-4 with TRBJ2-7; TCRdb proposes TRBD1, but this gene call is untestable without DNA. The CDR3 covers 13 residues. The CDR3 sequence is CASRGPGWYEQYF.

The genes are TRBV2 and TRBJ1-4. The CDR3 has 13 amino acids. The germline V gene encodes CDR1 SNHLY and CDR2 FYNNEI. This chain's CDR3 is CASRPDRVEKLFF.

The V and J genes are TRBV7-9 and TRBJ1-3; TCRdb designates TRBD1, a call that cannot be tested without DNA. CDR1 and CDR2 (germline): SEHNR, FQNEAQ (reference sequence). The length of the CDR3 is 15 residues. CDR3 sequence reads: CASSLSGQLGNTIYF.

V and J are TRBV14 and TRBJ2-1; the TRBD1 assignment by TCRdb is unverifiable without DNA. CDR3 size: 14 residues. CDR1 is SGHDN and CDR2 is FVKESK in the germline V gene. CDR3 in amino acids: CASSFRGAANEQFF.